These 20 T cell receptor beta chains share one sample of origin, sequenced in a study of T cell responses to AZD1222 COVID-19 vaccine. Clones were sequenced by immunoSEQ multiplex PCR, and TCRdb holds only the in-frame ones, with some missing. Of roughly 170,000 clones in the sample, 85% to 95% are singletons; the top ten hold around 1.5%. Sequenced material: peripheral blood, taken 28 days after the second AZD1222 dose. Every receptor here comes from an adult who received the AZD1222 COVID-19 vaccine.

The chain carries TRBV6-2 or TRBV6-3 and TRBJ1-1; D perhaps matches TRBD1 (6 bases). Germline values: CDR1 MNHEY, CDR2 SVGEGT. The CDR3 runs 15 residues. Trimming cost V 6 bases and J 5 bases, with 19 bases left between them. The CDR3 loop reads CASSPAARGTTEAFF. The CDR3 DNA reads TGTGCCAGCAGCCCTGCCGCCAGGGGAACGACTGAAGCTTTCTTT.

CDR3 nucleotide sequence: TGTGCCTGGGAACCGGGACTAGCTATGTATGAGCAGTTCTTC. This encodes CAWEPGLAMYEQFF. The chain uses TRBV30 and TRBJ2-1; 9 bases fit TRBD2. The junction had 10 bases not matched to a gene; V was cut back by 5 bases and J by 8 bases. The CDR3 extends over 14 amino acids. From germline, CDR1 is GTSNPN and CDR2 SVGIG (reference sequence).

This clone was detected once. This chain links TRBV9 with TRBJ2-7; D is ambiguous. CDR1 SGDLS and CDR2 YYNGEE come from the germline V gene. This CDR3 comprises 13 residues. V was trimmed by 4 bases and J by 3 bases, leaving 11 bases between them. In DNA, the CDR3 is TGTGCCAGCAGCTTCCGACAAGACTACGAGCAGTACTTC. This gives the protein CASSFRQDYEQYF.

The chain carries TRBV12-3 or TRBV12-4 and TRBJ1-2, with a tentative D call TRBD1 (5 bases). The CDR3 runs to 13 residues. The V and J ends lost 9 bases and 4 bases respectively, with 15 bases between them. The CDR3 loop is CASTETGSYGYTF. The DNA of the CDR3 is TGTGCCAGTACCGAAACAGGTTCCTATGGCTACACCTTC.

The chain employs TRBV18 and TRBJ1-1; 8 bases are shared with TRBD1. The ends lost 4 bases at V and 0 bases at J; junction bases unmatched: 4. The CDR3 consists of 15 residues. Germline V CDR1 and CDR2: KGHSH, LQKENI. CDR3 sequence: CASSLGDRLNTEAFF. The CDR3 bases are TGTGCCAGCTCACTTGGGGACAGGCTGAACACTGAAGCTTTCTTT.

In its sample, this clone was seen once. V and J are TRBV24-1 and TRBJ2-2, with D perhaps matching TRBD2 (6 bases). The CDR3 runs 15 residues. CDR1 and CDR2 from the germline V gene are KGHDR and SFDVKD. Trimming removed 3 bases at V and 4 bases at J, with 11 bases between. CDR3 bases: TGTGCCACCAGTGATCCCCTAGCGACCACCGGGGAGCTGTTTTTT. The encoded protein is CATSDPLATTGELFF.

This sequence joins TRBV5-8 and TRBJ2-7, with D perhaps matching TRBD1 (6 bases). V lost 2 bases and J lost 4, with 16 bases in between. Germline lookup yields CDR1 SGHTS and CDR2 YDEGEE. The CDR3 length is 15 residues. Here the CDR3 reads CASSFRDTRAYEQYF. The CDR3, as DNA: TGTGCCAGCAGCTTCCGGGACACCAGGGCATACGAGCAGTACTTC.

This clone appeared once. The V gene is TRBV7-2, the J gene TRBJ2-7; either TRBD1 or TRBD2 may supply D (6 bases each). Trimming cost V 2 bases and J 1 base, with 9 bases left between them. This CDR3 spans 14 amino acids. Germline CDR1 is SGHTA and CDR2 is FQGNSA. The CDR3 loop reads CASSLRGESYEQYF. The CDR3 bases are TGTGCCAGCAGCTTAAGGGGGGAATCCTACGAGCAGTACTTC.

This sequence joins TRBV19 and TRBJ1-4, with D perhaps TRBD1 (6 bases). Trimming took off 5 bases at V and 4 bases at J, with 17 bases between the two ends. The CDR3 has 16 amino acids. The germline CDR1 and CDR2 sequences are LNHDA and SQIVND (reference sequence). The CDR3 DNA reads TGTGCCAGTAGTTCCACCGGCGGGGGCGGTAATGAAAAACTGTTTTTT. Translated: CASSSTGGGGNEKLFF.

V and J are TRBV15 and TRBJ1-1; the match to TRBD1 covers 10 bases. The germline CDR1 and CDR2 sequences are LNHNV and YYDKDF (reference sequence). The CDR3 runs 14 residues. Germline trimming cut 3 bases from V and 10 bases from J; bases unmatched to any gene: 8. CDR3 nucleotide sequence: TGTGCCACCAGCAGGCCCGGACAGGGGGAAGGAGCTTTCTTT. Its translation is CATSRPGQGEGAFF.

The V call is TRBV11-2, the J call TRBJ2-7; D is unclear. Trimming shortened V by 3 bases and J by 3 bases, and 9 bases separated the two germline ends. The germline V gene has CDR1 SGHAT and CDR2 FQNNGV. The CDR3 is 13 residues long. CDR3 DNA sequence: TGTGCCAGCAGCTTTGAAAGTTACTACGAGCAGTACTTC. Translating gives CASSFESYYEQYF.

The chain uses TRBV25-1 and TRBJ2-3; 13 bases line up with TRBD2. The CDR3 is 15 residues long. Looked up from germline, CDR1 is MGHDK and CDR2 is SYGVNS. After removal of 4 bases from V and 6 bases from J, the junction contained 4 bases not matched to a gene. The chain's CDR3 is CASSGTSGRGDTQYF. CDR3 DNA sequence: TGTGCCAGCAGTGGGACTAGCGGGAGAGGGGATACGCAGTATTTT. The full variable domain, completed using reference TRBV25-1 and TRBJ2-3, is EADIYQTPRYLVIGTGKKITLECSQTMGHDKMYWYQQDPGMELHLIHYSYGVNSTEKGDLSSESTVSRIRTEHFPLTLESARPSHTSQYLCASSGTSGRGDTQYFGPGTRLTVL.

The chain has TRBV28 and TRBJ2-1, with TRBD2 matching 11 bases. CDR1 and CDR2 from the germline V gene are MDHEN and SYDVKM. The junction had 9 bases not matched to a gene; V was cut back by 4 bases and J by 7 bases. This CDR3 region has 16 residues. CDR3 sequence: CASSSPTSGSVNEQFF. The DNA of the CDR3 is TGTGCCAGCAGTTCCCCCACTAGCGGGAGTGTGAATGAGCAGTTCTTC.

The genes are TRBV11-3 and TRBJ1-4; D may be TRBD1 (5 bases). Looked up from germline, CDR1 is SGHNT and CDR2 is YENEEA. V was clipped by 0 bases and J by 1 base, with 9 bases between them. The CDR3 is 16 amino acids. The CDR3 loop is CASSLEGRGTNEKLFF. DNA for the CDR3: TGTGCCAGCAGCTTAGAGGGGCGAGGAACTAATGAAAAACTGTTTTTT.

This chain uses TRBV28 with TRBJ2-1; no definite D call. The V end lost 5 bases, the J end lost 5 bases, and 10 bases lay between the germline ends. Germline values: CDR1 MDHEN, CDR2 SYDVKM. CDR3 size: 13 residues. The CDR3 is CASSPNLNNEQFF. CDR3 DNA sequence: TGTGCCAGCAGTCCCAACCTAAACAATGAGCAGTTCTTC.

V usage is TRBV3-1 (or the pseudogene TRBV3-2) and J usage is TRBJ1-5; no clear D. The CDR3 has 13 amino acids. The germline V gene encodes CDR1 LGHDT and CDR2 YNNKEL (reference sequence). V was cut by 5 bases and J by 1 base, with 6 bases left in between. The CDR3 loop is CASSLGSNQPQHF. CDR3 coding DNA: TGTGCCAGCAGCTTGGGCAGCAATCAGCCCCAGCATTTT.

The chain couples TRBV10-3 to TRBJ1-2; TRBD1 might be the D (6 bases). CDR1 is ENHRY, CDR2 SYGVKD, per germline. Trimming took 6 bases from V and 1 from J, leaving 9 bases between them. The CDR3 is made up of 13 amino acids. The CDR3 coding sequence is TGTGCCATCAGCCCGGACAGTAACTATGGCTACACCTTC. It yields the protein CAISPDSNYGYTF.

This clone appeared a few times. In DNA form, the CDR3 reads TGTGCCAGCAGCCCAGGGGCGGGAGGCTACACCTTC. Translation gives CASSPGAGGYTF. The chain links TRBV5-4 to TRBJ1-2, with a tentative D call TRBD1 (6 bases). The CDR3 runs 12 residues. The V end was cut by 4 bases, the J end by 8 bases, with 12 bases between. CDR1 and CDR2 from the germline V gene are SGHNT and YYREEE (reference sequence).

Here the CDR3 reads CASSRDRGLDYTF. In nucleotides, the CDR3 is TGTGCCAGCAGCAGGGACAGGGGGCTCGACTACACCTTC. This chain links TRBV16 with TRBJ1-2, with 12 bases fitting TRBD1. From germline, CDR1 is KGHSY and CDR2 FQNENV. This CDR3 spans 13 amino acids. The ends lost 5 bases at V and 10 bases at J; junction bases unmatched: 5.

V usage is TRBV5-1 and J usage is TRBJ1-1; D unresolved. The CDR3 extends over 15 amino acids. V shed 1 base and J shed 5 bases, with 15 bases lying between them. Germline V gives CDR1 SGHRS, CDR2 YFSETQ. CDR3 residues: CASSLWGDRSTEAFF. The CDR3 DNA follows: TGCGCCAGCAGCTTGTGGGGTGATAGGTCGACTGAAGCTTTCTTT. Complete variable domain (other parts from reference TRBV5-1 and TRBJ1-1): KAGVTQTPRYLIKTRGQQVTLSCSPISGHRSVSWYQQTPGQGLQFLFEYFSETQRNKGNFPGRFSGRQFSNSRSEMNVSTLELGDSALYLCASSLWGDRSTEAFFGQGTRLTVV.